This TCR beta chain was documented in a study of T-cell reconstitution after alpha-beta-depleted transplantation in children. Trimming cost V 5 bases and J 4 bases; bases outside gene matches: 10. The germline CDR1 and CDR2 sequences are MNHEY and SVGAGI. The CDR3 sequence is 17 residues long. During its preparation, the TCRbeta library received unique molecular identifiers. TCRdb reanalysed the PCR reads using MiXCR and keeps one entry per CDR3 protein. Found here are 200,000 to 250,000 distinct CDR3 sequences, more than 10% of them singletons; the top ten hold about 2.4%. The sequence was obtained from a human donor who donated a stem cell graft to a child with acute lymphoblastic leukemia. V gene TRBV6-5 combines with J gene TRBJ2-6, with 8 positions matching TRBD1. Specimen: PBMCs from the stem cell graft donor, collected from the stem cell graft. CDR3 in amino acids: CASSIDRGVSGANVLTF. CDR3 DNA sequence: TGTGCCAGCAGTATCGACAGGGGTGTCTCCGGGGCCAACGTCCTGACTTTC.